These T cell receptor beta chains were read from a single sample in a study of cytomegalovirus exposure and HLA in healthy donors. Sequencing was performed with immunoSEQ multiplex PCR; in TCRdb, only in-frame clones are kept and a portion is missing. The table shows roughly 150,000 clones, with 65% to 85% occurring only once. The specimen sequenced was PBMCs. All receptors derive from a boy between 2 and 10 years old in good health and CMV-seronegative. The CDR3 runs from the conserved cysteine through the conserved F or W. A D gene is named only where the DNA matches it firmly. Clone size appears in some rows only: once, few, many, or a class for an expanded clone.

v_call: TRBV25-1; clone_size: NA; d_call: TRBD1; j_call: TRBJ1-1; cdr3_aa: CASFTGGLAEAFF; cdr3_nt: TGTGCCAGCTTTACAGGGGGTTTGGCTGAAGCTTTCTTT
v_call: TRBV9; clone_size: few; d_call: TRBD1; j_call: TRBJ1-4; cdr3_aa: CASSVGTGRVTNEKLFF; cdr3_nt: TGTGCCAGCAGCGTGGGGACAGGTCGTGTAACTAATGAAAAACTGTTTTTT
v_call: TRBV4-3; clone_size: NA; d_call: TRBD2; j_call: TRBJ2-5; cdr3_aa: CASSQVGGGQETQYF; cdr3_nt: TGCGCCAGCAGCCAAGTGGGCGGGGGCCAAGAGACCCAGTACTTC
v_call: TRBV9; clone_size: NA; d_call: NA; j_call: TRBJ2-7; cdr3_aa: CASSPGTSYEQYF; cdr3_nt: TGTGCCAGCAGCCCTGGGACATCCTACGAGCAGTACTTC
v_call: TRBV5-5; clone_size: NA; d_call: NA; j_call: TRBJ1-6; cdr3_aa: CASSLRGSDSPLHF; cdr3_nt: TGTGCCAGCAGCTTACGGGGGAGTGATTCACCCCTCCACTTT
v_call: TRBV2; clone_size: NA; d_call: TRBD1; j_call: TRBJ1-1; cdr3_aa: CASSEYQGGMNTEAFF; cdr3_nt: TGTGCCAGCAGTGAATACCAGGGGGGCATGAACACTGAAGCTTTCTTT
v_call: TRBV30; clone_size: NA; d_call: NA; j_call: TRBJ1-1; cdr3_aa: CAWSTTQDTEAFF; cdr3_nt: TGTGCCTGGAGTACGACCCAGGACACTGAAGCTTTCTTT
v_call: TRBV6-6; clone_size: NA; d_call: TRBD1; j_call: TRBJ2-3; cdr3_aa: CASGTGFQDTQYF; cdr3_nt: TGTGCCAGCGGGACAGGGTTTCAAGATACGCAGTATTTT
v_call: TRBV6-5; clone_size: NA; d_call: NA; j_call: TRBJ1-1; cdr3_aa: CASSPSPGSNTEAFF; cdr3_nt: TGTGCCAGCAGTCCCTCCCCAGGCTCCAACACTGAAGCTTTCTTT
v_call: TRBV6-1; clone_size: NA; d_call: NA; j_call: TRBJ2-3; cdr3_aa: CASSVSLRVEGTDTQYF; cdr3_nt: TGTGCCAGCAGTGTATCGCTGAGGGTAGAAGGGACAGATACGCAGTATTTT
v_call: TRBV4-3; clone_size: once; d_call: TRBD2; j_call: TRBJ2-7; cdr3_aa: CASSQAPGGNFYEQYF; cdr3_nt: TGCGCCAGCAGCCAAGCTCCGGGAGGTAACTTTTACGAGCAGTACTTC
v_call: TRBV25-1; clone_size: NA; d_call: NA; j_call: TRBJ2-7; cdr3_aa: CASSRAVSYEQYF; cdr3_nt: TGTGCCAGCAGTCGTGCAGTTTCCTACGAGCAGTACTTC
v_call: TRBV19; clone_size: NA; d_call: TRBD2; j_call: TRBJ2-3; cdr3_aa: CASSLAGGEDTQYF; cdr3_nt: TGTGCCAGTAGTCTAGCGGGGGGGGAAGATACGCAGTATTTT
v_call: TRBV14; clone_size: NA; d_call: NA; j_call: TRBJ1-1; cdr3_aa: CASSQNAGGGTAFF; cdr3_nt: TGTGCCAGCAGCCAAAACGCGGGGGGCGGAACAGCTTTCTTT
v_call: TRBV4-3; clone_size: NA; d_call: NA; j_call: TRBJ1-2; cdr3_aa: CASSQDLYFGGGARNGYTF; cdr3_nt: TGCGCCAGCAGCCAAGACCTTTACTTCGGGGGGGGCGCGCGGAATGGCTACACCTTC
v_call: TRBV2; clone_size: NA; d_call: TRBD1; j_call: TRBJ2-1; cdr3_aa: CASSEQGATYNEQFF; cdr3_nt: TGTGCCAGCAGTGAACAGGGGGCGACCTACAATGAGCAGTTCTTC
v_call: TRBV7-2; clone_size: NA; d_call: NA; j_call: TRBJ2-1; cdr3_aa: CASSLEGGGWSYNEQFF; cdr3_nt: TGTGCCAGCAGCTTAGAGGGGGGGGGATGGTCCTACAATGAGCAGTTCTTC
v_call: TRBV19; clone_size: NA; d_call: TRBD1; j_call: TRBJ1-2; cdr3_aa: CASSPRTGGNYGYTF; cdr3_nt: TGTGCCAGTAGTCCGAGGACAGGGGGTAACTATGGCTACACCTTC
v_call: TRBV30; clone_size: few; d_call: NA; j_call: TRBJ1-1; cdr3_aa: CACSWATEAFF; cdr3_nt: TGTGCCTGTTCTTGGGCCACTGAAGCTTTCTTT
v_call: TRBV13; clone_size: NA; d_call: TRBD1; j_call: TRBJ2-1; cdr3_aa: CASRETGVMHNEQFF; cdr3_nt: TGTGCCAGCAGGGAGACAGGGGTGATGCACAATGAGCAGTTCTTC
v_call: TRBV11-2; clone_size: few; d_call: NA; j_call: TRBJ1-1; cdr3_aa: CASSLDIWAMNTEAFF; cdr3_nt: TGTGCCAGCAGCTTAGATATATGGGCCATGAACACTGAAGCTTTCTTT
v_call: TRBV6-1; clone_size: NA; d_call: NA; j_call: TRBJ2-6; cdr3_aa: CASSEIKGQANVLTF; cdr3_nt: TGTGCCAGCAGTGAAATAAAGGGACAGGCCAACGTCCTGACTTTC
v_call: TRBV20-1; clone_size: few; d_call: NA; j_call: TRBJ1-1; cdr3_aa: CSARQTGEAFF; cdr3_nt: TGCAGTGCTAGACAGACAGGAGAAGCTTTCTTT
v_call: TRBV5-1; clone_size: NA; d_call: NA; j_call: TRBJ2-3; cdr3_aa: CASRSGDTQYF; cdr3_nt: TGCGCCAGCAGAAGCGGAGATACGCAGTATTTT
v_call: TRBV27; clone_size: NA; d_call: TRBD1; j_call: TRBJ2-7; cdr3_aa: CASSGTGGYEQYF; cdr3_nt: TGTGCCAGCAGTGGAACAGGGGGCTACGAGCAGTACTTC